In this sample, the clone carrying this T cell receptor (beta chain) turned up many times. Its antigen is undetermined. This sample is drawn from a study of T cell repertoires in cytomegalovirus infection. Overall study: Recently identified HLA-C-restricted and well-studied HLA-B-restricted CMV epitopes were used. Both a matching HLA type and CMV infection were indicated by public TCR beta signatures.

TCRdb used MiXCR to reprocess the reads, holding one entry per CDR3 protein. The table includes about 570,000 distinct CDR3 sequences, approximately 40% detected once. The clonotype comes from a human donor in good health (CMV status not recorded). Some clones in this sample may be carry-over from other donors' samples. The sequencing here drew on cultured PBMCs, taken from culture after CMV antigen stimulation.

The CDR3: CASSLGLAGQETQYF. The CDR3, as DNA: TGTGCCAGCAGCTTAGGTCTAGCGGGACAAGAGACCCAGTACTTC. V and J are TRBV7-2 and TRBJ2-5; the match to TRBD2 covers 9 bases. The CDR3 sequence is 15 residues long. The germline V gene has CDR1 SGHTA and CDR2 FQGNSA. Losses at the gene ends were 1 base for V and 2 bases for J; bases not matched to a gene: 2.